Below are 25 T cell receptor beta chains sequenced from a single sample in a study of response to subunit inactivated influenza vaccine. Each CDR3 protein gets one entry after TCRdb re-called the RT-PCR reads with MiXCR. The data show approximately 500,000 distinct CDR3 sequences, 13% seen once. Material: PBMCs from blood, obtained 45 days after vaccination. The receptors originated from a man aged 50-59 years who received an inactivated influenza vaccine.

This clonotype was recorded at least ten times. CDR3 sequence reads: CASSQGRGGYTDTQYF. The CDR3 DNA reads TGTGCCAGCAGCCAAGGCAGAGGGGGCTACACAGATACGCAGTATTTT. The rearrangement links TRBV3-1 to TRBJ2-3; 7 bases match TRBD1. V shed 1 base and J 2 bases; nucleotides not matched to a gene: 6. CDR1 and CDR2 from the germline V gene are LGHDT and YNNKEL (reference sequence). This CDR3 spans 16 amino acids.

This clonotype showed up just a few times. This chain links TRBV7-8 with TRBJ2-1; 11 bases agree with TRBD2. Germline V gene lookup returns CDR1 SGHVS and CDR2 FQNEAQ. With V trimmed by 0 bases and J by 10 bases, 11 bases remained unmatched. The CDR3 contains 17 residues. The CDR3 loop reads CASSLASGLAEQGEQFF. The CDR3 region has the DNA TGTGCCAGCAGCTTAGCTTCGGGACTAGCGGAGCAAGGGGAGCAGTTCTTC.

The chain employs TRBV20-1 and TRBJ1-5; tentatively, D is TRBD1 (6 bases). From germline, CDR1 is DFQATT and CDR2 SNEGSKA (reference sequence). The V gene lost 6 bases and the J gene lost 2 bases, with 20 bases spanning the gap. The CDR3 has 16 residues. This chain's CDR3 is CSAVGGVVAGNQPQHF. CDR3 nucleotides: TGCAGTGCCGTAGGGGGGGTCGTTGCTGGCAATCAGCCCCAGCATTTT.

CDR3 nucleotides: TGTGCCACCAGCAGAGATGCCGCGGAGACCCAGTACTTC. Amino acid sequence: CATSRDAAETQYF. The rearrangement joins TRBV15 to TRBJ2-5; D is undetermined. Deletions cut 0 bases from V and 5 bases from J, with 7 bases between. The CDR3 covers 13 residues. Germline lookup yields CDR1 LNHNV and CDR2 YYDKDF (reference sequence). The full variable domain, completed using reference TRBV15 and TRBJ2-5, is DAMVIQNPRYQVTQFGKPVTLSCSQTLNHNVMYWYQQKSSQAPKLLFHYYDKDFNNEADTPDNFQSRRPNTSFCFLDIRSPGLGDTAMYLCATSRDAAETQYFGPGTRLLVL.

This clonotype has ten or more counts. The chain employs TRBV5-5 and TRBJ2-5; 7 bases align to TRBD2. After removal of 2 bases from V and 5 bases from J, the junction contained 3 bases not matched to a gene. CDR1 is SGHKS and CDR2 is YYEKEE in the germline V gene (reference sequence). The CDR3 runs to 13 residues. The CDR3 coding sequence is TGTGCCAGCAGCTTAATGGGGGGGGAGACCCAGTACTTC. It translates to CASSLMGGETQYF.

This clonotype has a handful of counts. In nucleotides, the CDR3 is TGTGCCAGCAGCCTGGGACTAACCACAGATACGCAGTATTTT. It yields the protein CASSLGLTTDTQYF. The chain carries TRBV7-2 and TRBJ2-3; TRBD2 agrees at 7 bases. V shed 5 bases, J shed 2 bases, and the junction held 4 bases outside the gene matches. This CDR3 region has 14 residues. CDR1 and CDR2 (germline): SGHTA, FQGNSA.

This clonotype was detected many times. The chain employs TRBV29-1 and TRBJ2-1; D ambiguous. The V and J ends lost 0 bases and 8 bases respectively, with 11 bases between them. The CDR3 is 13 residues long. The germline gives CDR1 SQVTM, CDR2 ANQGSEA. The DNA of the CDR3 is TGCAGCGTTGAAGAAGCCCTTAACGATGAGCAGTTCTTC. Its translation: CSVEEALNDEQFF.

This chain joins TRBV4-3 and TRBJ2-7; 9 nucleotides match TRBD1. The CDR3 has 15 residues. The V segment lost 0 bases and the J segment 2 bases; nucleotides outside the gene matches: 2. Germline V CDR1 and CDR2: LGHNA, YSLEER. The CDR3 region has the DNA TGCGCCAGCAGCCAAGATCACAGGGGGCCCTACGAGCAGTACTTC. Its protein is CASSQDHRGPYEQYF.

This clonotype was seen more than once but under ten times. The V call is TRBV12-3 or TRBV12-4, the J call TRBJ2-7; unclear D gene. This CDR3 is built from 15 residues. The V gene lost 1 base and the J gene lost 2 bases, with 12 bases spanning the gap. The CDR3 sequence is CASSLGGIGTYEQYF. For the CDR3, the DNA is TGTGCCAGCAGTTTAGGCGGAATAGGGACCTACGAGCAGTACTTC.

The chain has TRBV12-3 or TRBV12-4 and TRBJ2-1, with D tentatively TRBD2 (6 bases). The CDR3 is 16 amino acids. V lost 4 bases and J lost 4, with 17 bases in between. The CDR3: CASSWGGTGIYNEQFF. CDR3 DNA: TGTGCCAGCAGTTGGGGCGGGACGGGAATATACAATGAGCAGTTCTTC.

The rearrangement uses TRBV9 and TRBJ2-3; a weak D match, TRBD1 (6 bases). V shed 3 bases and J shed 1 base, with 15 bases lying between them. In germline, CDR1 is SGDLS, CDR2 YYNGEE. The CDR3 is 16 residues long. CDR3 loop: CASSASQGIGTDTQYF. The CDR3 DNA follows: TGTGCCAGCAGCGCAAGTCAGGGGATCGGCACAGATACGCAGTATTTT.

J is TRBJ2-1 and V is TRBV7-6; possibly TRBD1 for D (5 bases). The CDR3 length is 14 residues. Trimming removed 5 bases from V and 1 base from J, with 9 bases in between. The germline CDR1 and CDR2 sequences are SGHVS and FNYEAQ. The chain's CDR3 is CASSDSKSYNEQFF. The CDR3 coding sequence is TGTGCCAGCAGCGACAGCAAATCCTACAATGAGCAGTTCTTC.

This clonotype was counted between two and nine times. The chain couples TRBV5-6 to TRBJ2-7, with D perhaps TRBD2 (6 bases). Trimming removed 1 base at V and 2 bases at J, with 13 bases between. The CDR3 is 15 residues long. Germline V gene sequence: CDR1 SGHDT, CDR2 YYEEEE. The CDR3 DNA reads as TGTGCCAGCAGCTTGTCAGTGGGAGGTGCCTACGAGCAGTACTTC. It yields the protein CASSLSVGGAYEQYF.

This clonotype was recorded at least ten times. This chain connects TRBV7-2 to TRBJ2-1; no definite D call. The germline gives CDR1 SGHTA, CDR2 FQGNSA. V shed 2 bases and J shed 7 bases, with 15 bases lying between them. The CDR3 has 15 residues. The CDR3 is CASSLSPSVGNEQFF. CDR3 DNA: TGTGCCAGCAGCTTATCCCCCTCGGTGGGTAATGAGCAGTTCTTC.

This clonotype was detected ten times or more. The chain is built from TRBV28 and TRBJ2-7; TRBD2 aligns across 7 bases. The CDR3 spans 14 residues. Germline values: CDR1 MDHEN, CDR2 SYDVKM. The junction had 5 bases not matched to a gene; V was cut back by 4 bases and J by 2 bases. CDR3 nucleotides: TGTGCCAGCAGTTCATGGGGGGGAACCTACGAGCAGTACTTC. Protein: CASSSWGGTYEQYF.

V gene TRBV2 combines with J gene TRBJ2-1; D perhaps matches TRBD1 (5 bases). CDR1 and CDR2 (germline): SNHLY, FYNNEI. Trimming left V 5 bases short and J 4 bases short, with 15 bases between. This CDR3 region has 15 residues. The CDR3 loop is CASSKRTRGYNEQFF. CDR3 in DNA: TGTGCCAGCAGTAAACGGACAAGAGGATACAATGAGCAGTTCTTC.

This clonotype was seen more than once but under ten times. The V gene is TRBV6-1, the J gene TRBJ1-1; 7 nucleotides align to TRBD1. The CDR3 has 13 residues. CDR1 MNHNS and CDR2 SASEGT come from the germline V gene. The J segment lost 9 bases and the V segment lost 8 bases, leaving 12 bases of the junction unmatched. This chain's CDR3 is CASGSHGTDQAFF. CDR3 coding DNA: TGTGCCAGCGGCAGCCATGGGACAGATCAAGCTTTCTTT.

The sample holds many counts of this clonotype. The chain has TRBV5-1 and TRBJ2-7; 7 bases map to TRBD1. The germline gives CDR1 SGHRS, CDR2 YFSETQ. Trimming removed 1 base from V and 3 bases from J; junction bases left unmatched: 1. The CDR3 runs to 13 residues. CDR3 loop: CASSLWTGYEQYF. CDR3 in DNA: TGCGCCAGCAGCTTGTGGACAGGCTACGAGCAGTACTTC.

In its sample, this clonotype was seen a few times. The rearrangement uses TRBV3-1 and TRBJ2-1, with a tentative D call TRBD2 (5 bases). The CDR3 is 18 residues long. Trimming cost V 0 bases and J 3 bases, with 18 bases left between them. Germline V gene data show CDR1 as LGHDT and CDR2 as YNNKEL (reference sequence). CDR3 bases: TGTGCCAGCAGCCAAGATGCTGCCGGGGTCGCTGTCTACAATGAGCAGTTCTTC. Its protein product is CASSQDAAGVAVYNEQFF.

The chain is built from TRBV6-5 and TRBJ2-5, with D perhaps matching TRBD2 (6 bases). Germline V gene sequence: CDR1 MNHEY, CDR2 SVGAGI. There are 13 residues in the CDR3. Trimming took 4 bases from V and 9 from J, leaving 15 bases between them. In DNA form, the CDR3 reads TGTGCCAGCAGTTCCGGGACGGGAGCGGCCCAGTACTTC. It is translated as CASSSGTGAAQYF.

The chain combines TRBV5-6 with TRBJ1-1; D is unclear. V lost 1 base, J lost 10 bases, and 8 bases lay in between. The CDR3 loop spans 11 amino acids. Germline lookup yields CDR1 SGHDT and CDR2 YYEEEE. CDR3 bases: TGTGCCAGCAGCTTGCAAGGGAGAGCTTTCTTT. Protein: CASSLQGRAFF.

This chain joins TRBV6-1 and TRBJ2-3; no clear D gene. Per germline, CDR1 MNHNS and CDR2 SASEGT. Trimming left V 7 bases short and J 4 bases short, with 15 bases between. CDR3 length: 14 amino acids. The CDR3 region has the DNA TGTGCCAGCAAAAGAACCTTCGGCCCAGATACGCAGTATTTT. As protein: CASKRTFGPDTQYF.

This clonotype has only a few counts. The chain uses TRBV18 and TRBJ2-2; maybe TRBD1 (6 bases). The CDR3 totals 15 residues. V lost 1 base and J 1 base, leaving 7 bases between the germline ends. Germline V lookup: CDR1 KGHSH, CDR2 LQKENI. In DNA, the CDR3 is TGTGCCAGCTCACCACTGACAGGGAACACCGGGGAGCTGTTTTTT. It is translated as CASSPLTGNTGELFF.

The chain joins TRBV20-1 to TRBJ2-7; maybe TRBD2 (5 bases). Germline assignment: CDR1 DFQATT and CDR2 SNEGSKA (reference sequence). CDR3 size: 14 residues. Trimming removed 6 bases from V and 2 bases from J, with 17 bases in between. The DNA of the CDR3 is TGCAGTGCCCCCCCCGGGGATCCTGCCTACGAGCAGTACTTC. The encoded protein is CSAPPGDPAYEQYF.

V gene TRBV25-1 combines with J gene TRBJ1-5, with D perhaps TRBD1 (5 bases). Germline V gene data show CDR1 as MGHDK and CDR2 as SYGVNS. Trimming left V 6 bases short and J 7 bases short, with 16 bases between. The CDR3 contains 14 residues. This chain's CDR3 is CASSPIGRDQPQHF. The CDR3 DNA reads TGTGCCAGCAGCCCAATCGGTAGGGACCAGCCCCAGCATTTT.